A single sample is the source of the 14 T cell receptor beta chains below, sequenced in a study of blood T cell repertoires in COVID-19. Profiled with immunoSEQ multiplex PCR; TCRdb holds only in-frame clones, not every one. The sample includes around 300,000 clones, approximately 87% seen only once; the top ten take roughly 2.9%. Sequenced material: peripheral blood. The receptor set was obtained from a woman aged 25 to 39 with COVID-19, enrolled during active disease.

This chain links TRBV5-1 with TRBJ2-3, with 10 nucleotides matching TRBD2. CDR1 SGHRS and CDR2 YFSETQ come from the germline V gene. V was clipped by 0 bases and J by 5 bases; unmatched bases: 9. CDR3 size: 17 residues. CDR3 nucleotides: TGCGCCAGCAGCTTGGGGCAAACTAGCGGGATGGGAGATACGCAGTATTTT. Its translation is CASSLGQTSGMGDTQYF.

The chain recombines TRBV19 with TRBJ1-1; 8 nucleotides agree with TRBD1. V lost 3 bases and J lost 5; bases outside the gene matches: 5. The V gene's germline CDR1 is LNHDA and CDR2 SQIVND (reference sequence). The CDR3 spans 14 residues. Here the CDR3 DNA reads TGTGCCAGTAGTATTCAGGGGGCGCAGACTGAAGCTTTCTTT. Residues: CASSIQGAQTEAFF.

The J gene is TRBJ2-2, the V gene TRBV19; D is possibly TRBD1 (6 bases). Germline CDR1 is LNHDA and CDR2 is SQIVND (reference sequence). Between the trimmed V and J ends, which lost 7 bases and 5 bases, there was a span of 14 bases. The CDR3 has 14 residues. The CDR3 DNA sequence: TGTGCCAGTAAGACACAGGGTGTTACCGGGGAGCTGTTTTTT. Its protein is CASKTQGVTGELFF.

The V gene is TRBV3-1 (or the pseudogene TRBV3-2), the J gene TRBJ1-2; tentative D call: TRBD1 (5 bases). This CDR3 region has 14 residues. The V end was cut by 1 base, the J end by 4 bases, with 10 bases between. In germline, CDR1 is LGHDT, CDR2 YNNKEL (reference sequence). CDR3: CASSQGRQSYGYTF. In DNA, the CDR3 is TGTGCCAGCAGCCAAGGGAGACAGAGCTATGGCTACACCTTC.

CDR3: CASSGNDQPQHF. CDR3 bases: TGTGCCAGTAGTGGCAACGATCAGCCCCAGCATTTT. The chain uses TRBV19 and TRBJ1-5; D is ambiguous. This CDR3 contains 12 residues. Germline values: CDR1 LNHDA, CDR2 SQIVND (reference sequence). Trimming stripped 5 bases from V and 5 bases from J, with 7 bases between.

The V and J genes are TRBV10-1 and TRBJ1-4; weak D call: TRBD1 (5 bases). Trimming left V 10 bases short and J 5 bases short, with 14 bases between. This CDR3 has 13 amino acids. Germline V gene lookup returns CDR1 WNHNN and CDR2 SYGVQD (reference sequence). CDR3 bases: TGCGCCACTCGGGCAGGGTTCAATGAAAAACTGTTTTTT. Its protein is CATRAGFNEKLFF.

V is TRBV19 and J is TRBJ1-6, with D possibly matching TRBD1 (6 bases). Trimming removed 7 bases from V and 3 bases from J, with 16 bases in between. CDR3 length: 16 residues. The V gene's germline CDR1 is LNHDA and CDR2 SQIVND (reference sequence). DNA of the CDR3: TGTGCCAGTAAACCTAACCGGGACAACTATAATTCACCCCTCCACTTT. Residues: CASKPNRDNYNSPLHF.

V usage is TRBV11-2 and J usage is TRBJ2-5, with 7 bases identical to TRBD2. The V gene's germline CDR1 is SGHAT and CDR2 FQNNGV. This CDR3 is built from 16 residues. V gave up 1 base and J gave up 4 bases; unmatched junction bases: 9. CDR3 loop: CASSLGGSGARETQYF. The CDR3 coding sequence is TGTGCCAGCAGCTTAGGCGGGAGTGGGGCGCGAGAGACCCAGTACTTC.

The V call is TRBV27, the J call TRBJ2-6, with unresolved D. Germline V CDR1 and CDR2: MNHEY, SMNVEV (reference sequence). V was trimmed by 6 bases and J by 4 bases, leaving 13 bases between them. This CDR3 region has 15 residues. The CDR3 DNA reads TGTGCCAGCAGCCTAAGGCGGCCGGGGGCCAACGTCCTGACTTTC. Its translation is CASSLRRPGANVLTF. Drawing the rest from reference TRBV27 and TRBJ2-6, the complete variable domain is EAQVTQNPRYLITVTGKKLTVTCSQNMNHEYMSWYRQDPGLGLRQIYYSMNVEVTDKGDVPEGYKVSRKEKRNFPLILESPSPNQTSLYFCASSLRRPGANVLTFGAGSRLTVL.

The gene calls are TRBV27 and TRBJ2-4; D is undetermined. CDR3 length: 15 amino acids. V was trimmed by 6 bases and J by 0 bases, leaving 12 bases between them. Germline V gives CDR1 MNHEY, CDR2 SMNVEV (reference sequence). DNA of the CDR3: TGTGCCAGCAGCCGTGAGGCACTAGCCAAAAACATTCAGTACTTC. It encodes CASSREALAKNIQYF.

This clone has only one observation. The chain couples TRBV24-1 to TRBJ2-7; 9 nucleotides agree with TRBD1. The CDR3 has 13 residues. Germline V gene sequence: CDR1 KGHDR, CDR2 SFDVKD. V lost 4 bases and J lost 6; bases outside the gene matches: 3. The CDR3 sequence: CATSDSDRGEQYF. The CDR3 nucleotides are TGTGCCACCAGTGACTCGGACAGGGGCGAGCAGTACTTC.

This clone turned up a few times. The chain joins TRBV5-1 to TRBJ1-4, with D perhaps TRBD1 (5 bases). In germline, CDR1 is SGHRS, CDR2 YFSETQ. CDR3 size: 14 residues. V was shortened by 6 bases and J by 3 bases, with 12 bases between the two germline ends. The chain's CDR3 is CASTPGGPNEKLFF. In DNA, the CDR3 is TGCGCCAGCACCCCCGGGGGTCCTAATGAAAAACTGTTTTTT.

V usage is TRBV18 and J usage is TRBJ2-2; D possibly corresponds to TRBD2 (5 bases). Germline-derived CDR1 and CDR2 are KGHSH and LQKENI. V shed 4 bases and J shed 3 bases, with 9 bases lying between them. The CDR3 sequence is 14 residues long. Here the CDR3 reads CASSLPGDTGELFF. CDR3 coding DNA: TGTGCCAGCTCACTTCCCGGGGACACCGGGGAGCTGTTTTTT.

The chain uses TRBV28 and TRBJ1-2; D uncertain. With 5 bases removed from V and 3 bases from J, the gap between germline ends came to 19 bases. The germline CDR1 and CDR2 sequences are MDHEN and SYDVKM. The CDR3 runs to 16 residues. CDR3 nucleotide sequence: TGTGCCAGCAGTCAACCGGACCTGGGAGGGTACTATGGCTACACCTTC. This translates into CASSQPDLGGYYGYTF.